This passage covers 23 T cell receptor beta chains from one sample sequenced in a study of shared clonotypes between healthy human individuals. Assay: immunoSEQ multiplex PCR; the TCRdb copy retains only in-frame clones and omits some. The sample yields fewer than 3 million clones, roughly 92% seen once. The sample was naive CD4+ T cells from PBMCs. Regarding subset: CD45RA+ positively selected. Receptors originate from a man aged 18 to 30 in good health. Some clones in this sample may be carry-over from other donors' samples.

The V and J genes are TRBV29-1 and TRBJ2-1; D is ambiguous. The germline gives CDR1 SQVTM, CDR2 ANQGSEA. V was cut by 4 bases and J by 0 bases, with 7 bases left in between. This CDR3 contains 13 residues. The CDR3 reads CSVAPSSYNEQFF. CDR3 nucleotides: TGCAGCGTTGCCCCAAGCTCCTACAATGAGCAGTTCTTC.

J is TRBJ2-5 and V is TRBV5-4; 10 bases map to TRBD1. Germline values: CDR1 SGHNT, CDR2 YYREEE (reference sequence). The CDR3 is 15 residues long. J gave up 7 bases and V 3 bases, and 9 bases lay outside the gene matches. CDR3 sequence: CASSSGTGVSRTQYF. CDR3 nucleotide sequence: TGTGCCAGCAGCTCCGGGACAGGGGTTTCGAGGACCCAGTACTTC.

The V gene is TRBV5-6, the J gene TRBJ1-1; the D gene is possibly TRBD1 (6 bases). The V and J ends lost 4 bases and 3 bases respectively, with 10 bases between them. The CDR3 contains 13 residues. CDR1 and CDR2 (germline): SGHDT, YYEEEE. Here the CDR3 DNA reads TGTGCCAGCAGCAAGACAGGATACACTGAAGCTTTCTTT. This sequence encodes CASSKTGYTEAFF.

With regard to this clone: Other DNA sequences in this specimen translate into the identical CDR3. The chain couples TRBV5-1 to TRBJ1-3; no clear D gene. V lost 2 bases and J 0 bases, leaving 6 bases between the germline ends. The CDR3 totals 14 residues. Germline values: CDR1 SGHRS, CDR2 YFSETQ. CDR3 DNA sequence: TGCGCCAGCAGCTTAGGTTCCTCTGGAAACACCATATATTTT. This codes for CASSLGSSGNTIYF.

The chain links TRBV6-5 to TRBJ1-3; D is unresolved. This CDR3 region has 13 residues. The germline CDR1 and CDR2 sequences are MNHEY and SVGAGI. The V and J ends lost 2 bases and 4 bases respectively, with 6 bases between them. The CDR3 region has the DNA TGTGCCAGCAGTTACAGGAACGGAAACACCATATATTTT. It translates to CASSYRNGNTIYF.

The J gene is TRBJ1-2, the V gene TRBV28; D ambiguous. CDR1 is MDHEN and CDR2 is SYDVKM in the germline V gene. The CDR3 has 14 amino acids. Trimming took off 6 bases at V and 0 bases at J, with 11 bases between the two ends. This chain's CDR3 is CASRIPGPNYGYTF. The CDR3 DNA is TGTGCCAGCAGGATTCCGGGTCCTAACTATGGCTACACCTTC.

The gene calls are TRBV28 and TRBJ1-2; TRBD1 agrees at 9 bases. Germline CDR1 is MDHEN and CDR2 is SYDVKM. V lost 4 bases and J lost 7; bases outside the gene matches: 10. CDR3 size: 15 residues. CDR3 protein: CASSSSLDRGGGYTF. CDR3 bases: TGTGCCAGCAGTTCAAGCCTGGACAGGGGAGGTGGCTACACCTTC.

For this clone: Different DNA sequences within this sample yield the same CDR3. The gene calls are TRBV6-4 and TRBJ2-1; D is uncertain. Germline CDR1 reads MRHNA; CDR2 reads SNTAGT. V lost 2 bases, J lost 2 bases, and 4 bases lay in between. CDR3 length: 13 amino acids. CDR3 residues: CASSDPPYNEQFF. CDR3 DNA: TGTGCCAGCAGTGACCCTCCCTACAATGAGCAGTTCTTC.

The chain carries TRBV6-6 and TRBJ1-5; 9 nucleotides line up with TRBD1. The CDR3 spans 14 residues. J lost 6 bases, V lost 7 bases, and 7 bases had no gene match. Germline V gives CDR1 MNHNY, CDR2 SVGAGI (reference sequence). CDR3: CASTTTGGGQPQHF. In nucleotides, the CDR3 is TGTGCCAGCACCACCACAGGGGGCGGTCAGCCCCAGCATTTT.

The V call is TRBV6-5, the J call TRBJ2-7, with 7 bases matching TRBD2. The length of the CDR3 is 15 residues. The trim removed 6 bases at V and 2 bases at J, leaving 10 bases unmatched. Germline V gene sequence: CDR1 MNHEY, CDR2 SVGAGI. The CDR3 DNA reads as TGTGCCAGCAGACCCAAGCGGGGAGATCCCTACGAGCAGTACTTC. This encodes CASRPKRGDPYEQYF.

The chain carries TRBV6-5 and TRBJ1-2; no reliable D call. Germline V gene lookup returns CDR1 MNHEY and CDR2 SVGAGI. Trimming pared 2 bases from V and 7 bases from J, leaving 14 bases between. The CDR3 is 14 residues long. In nucleotides, the CDR3 is TGTGCCAGCAGTTACGGTGGGGTGGATCGTGGCTACACCTTC. This sequence encodes CASSYGGVDRGYTF.

The chain joins TRBV7-6 to TRBJ1-4, with a possible D match to TRBD1 (5 bases). Trimming stripped 1 base from V and 10 bases from J, with 10 bases between. The length of the CDR3 is 13 residues. The V gene's germline CDR1 is SGHVS and CDR2 FNYEAQ. The CDR3 protein is CASSLGWDGKLFF. Here the CDR3 DNA reads TGTGCCAGCAGCTTAGGCTGGGACGGAAAACTGTTTTTT.

The CDR3 nucleotides read TGTGCCAGTAGTACCTCGGACAGGGGCGGCTACACCTTC. This codes for CASSTSDRGGYTF. This chain joins TRBV19 and TRBJ1-2, with 9 bases lining up with TRBD1. V lost 4 bases and J lost 8; bases outside the gene matches: 5. Germline values: CDR1 LNHDA, CDR2 SQIVND (reference sequence). The CDR3 is made up of 13 amino acids.

This chain links TRBV5-1 with TRBJ1-3; TRBD1 matches at 8 bases. Trimming took 5 bases from V and 0 from J; bases not matched to a gene: 4. CDR3 length: 15 residues. Per the germline V gene, CDR1 is SGHRS and CDR2 is YFSETQ. CDR3 bases: TGCGCCAGCAGGACAGGGGCCAACTCTGGAAACACCATATATTTT. As protein: CASRTGANSGNTIYF. The full variable domain, completed using reference TRBV5-1 and TRBJ1-3, is KAGVTQTPRYLIKTRGQQVTLSCSPISGHRSVSWYQQTPGQGLQFLFEYFSETQRNKGNFPGRFSGRQFSNSRSEMNVSTLELGDSALYLCASRTGANSGNTIYFGEGSWLTVV.

This chain connects TRBV7-9 to TRBJ2-3; D uncertain. CDR3 length: 15 residues. V was trimmed by 1 base and J by 4 bases, leaving 12 bases between them. CDR1 SEHNR and CDR2 FQNEAQ come from the germline V gene (reference sequence). The CDR3 is CASSLGGLNADTQYF. In DNA, the CDR3 is TGTGCCAGCAGCTTAGGCGGTTTGAATGCAGATACGCAGTATTTT.

J is TRBJ2-7 and V is TRBV7-9; the D gene is possibly TRBD1 (5 bases). The CDR3 totals 15 residues. Trimming took off 5 bases at V and 2 bases at J, with 16 bases between the two ends. Germline CDR1 reads SEHNR; CDR2 reads FQNEAQ (reference sequence). In DNA, the CDR3 is TGTGCCAGCAGCCCGAGAGCAGGGTGGACCTACGAGCAGTACTTC. Translated, it gives CASSPRAGWTYEQYF.

This chain links TRBV11-2 with TRBJ2-7, with D tentatively TRBD2 (6 bases). Trimming stripped 5 bases from V and 3 bases from J, with 17 bases between. Germline lookup yields CDR1 SGHAT and CDR2 FQNNGV. The CDR3 spans 15 residues. The CDR3 is CASSPPAGRDYEQYF. The CDR3 DNA sequence: TGTGCCAGCAGCCCCCCAGCGGGCAGGGACTACGAGCAGTACTTC.

The rearrangement links TRBV11-2 to TRBJ1-2; D gene uncertain. This CDR3 region has 14 residues. V was clipped by 5 bases and J by 1 base, with 11 bases between them. Germline assignment: CDR1 SGHAT and CDR2 FQNNGV. CDR3 residues: CASSPKPDNYGYTF. In nucleotides, the CDR3 is TGTGCCAGCAGCCCCAAACCAGATAACTATGGCTACACCTTC. Based on the CDR3 plus reference TRBV11-2 and TRBJ1-2, the full variable domain is EAGVAQSPRYKIIEKRQSVAFWCNPISGHATLYWYQQILGQGPKLLIQFQNNGVVDDSQLPKDRFSAERLKGVDSTLKIQPAKLEDSAVYLCASSPKPDNYGYTFGSGTRLTVV.

V usage is TRBV10-3 and J usage is TRBJ2-3, with TRBD1 identical over 10 bases. V was clipped by 6 bases and J by 4 bases; unmatched bases: 7. This CDR3 is built from 15 residues. Germline assignment: CDR1 ENHRY and CDR2 SYGVKD. The CDR3 nucleotides are TGTGCCATCAGACCAGCGGACAGGGGGGCAGATACGCAGTATTTT. As protein: CAIRPADRGADTQYF.

The chain combines TRBV6-6 with TRBJ2-1; weak D call: TRBD1 (6 bases). Germline V lookup: CDR1 MNHNY, CDR2 SVGAGI (reference sequence). The CDR3 is made up of 13 amino acids. Trimming removed 5 bases from V and 6 bases from J, with 11 bases in between. The CDR3 region is CASSPTGLNEQFF. For the CDR3, the DNA is TGTGCCAGCAGTCCCACAGGGCTCAATGAGCAGTTCTTC.

This rearrangement joins TRBV29-1 to TRBJ1-4, with 11 bases that match TRBD1. Germline CDR1 and CDR2: SQVTM and ANQGSEA. This CDR3 contains 14 residues. The trim removed 6 bases at V and 7 bases at J, leaving 7 bases unmatched. CDR3 coding DNA: TGCAGCGTGGCCCGGACAGGGGGCGGTGAAAAACTGTTTTTT. Translating it yields CSVARTGGGEKLFF.

This chain links TRBV7-9 with TRBJ2-3; 13 positions match TRBD2. V lost 5 bases to trimming and J lost 1 base; unmatched junction nucleotides: 12. The CDR3 sequence is 19 residues long. CDR1 SEHNR and CDR2 FQNEAQ come from the germline V gene (reference sequence). The CDR3 region is CASSRRQFGTSGGTDTQYF. CDR3 sequence (DNA): TGTGCCAGCAGCCGAAGACAATTCGGGACTAGCGGGGGCACAGATACGCAGTATTTT.

This rearrangement joins TRBV4-1 to TRBJ1-3; D is unresolved. V was shortened by 0 bases and J by 3 bases, with 6 bases between the two germline ends. CDR3 length: 14 amino acids. From germline, CDR1 is MGHRA and CDR2 YSYEKL. CDR3 amino acids: CASSQDLDGNTIYF. The CDR3 DNA reads TGCGCCAGCAGCCAAGATCTGGATGGAAACACCATATATTTT.